This T cell receptor (beta chain) comes out of a study of blood T cell repertoires in COVID-19. TCRdb keeps only in-frame clones here, not all; method: immunoSEQ multiplex PCR. The repertoire holds under 250,000 clones, with about 81% as singletons. The V gene end was trimmed by 5 bases and the J gene end by 2 bases; junction bases not matched to a gene: 4. The V gene's germline CDR1 is SGHTA and CDR2 FQGNSA. The CDR3 extends over 15 amino acids. Sequencing was done on a sample of peripheral blood. This TCR was sampled from a woman aged 70-85 years with COVID-19, enrolled during active disease. The chain carries TRBV7-2 and TRBJ2-5; 11 bases agree with TRBD2. CDR3 amino acids: CASSPLAGVQETQYF. Written as DNA, the CDR3 is TGTGCCAGCAGCCCACTAGCGGGAGTTCAAGAGACCCAGTACTTC.